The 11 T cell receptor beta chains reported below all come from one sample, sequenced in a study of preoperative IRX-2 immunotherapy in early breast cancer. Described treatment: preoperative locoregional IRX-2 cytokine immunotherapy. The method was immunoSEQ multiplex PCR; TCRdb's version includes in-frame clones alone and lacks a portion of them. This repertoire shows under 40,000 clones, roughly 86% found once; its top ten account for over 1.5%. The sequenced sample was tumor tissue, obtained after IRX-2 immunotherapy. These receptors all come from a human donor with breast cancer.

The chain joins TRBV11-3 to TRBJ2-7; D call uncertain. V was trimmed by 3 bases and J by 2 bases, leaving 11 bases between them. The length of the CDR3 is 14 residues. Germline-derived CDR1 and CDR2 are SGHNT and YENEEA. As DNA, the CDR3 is TGTGCCAGCAGCTTGGCAAGCGATACCTACGAGCAGTACGTC. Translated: CASSLASDTYEQYV.

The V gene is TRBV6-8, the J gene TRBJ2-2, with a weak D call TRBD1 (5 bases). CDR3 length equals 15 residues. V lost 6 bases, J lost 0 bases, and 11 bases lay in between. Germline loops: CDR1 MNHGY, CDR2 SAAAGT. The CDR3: CASRRQGANTGELFF. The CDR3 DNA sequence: TGTGCCAGCAGGAGGCAAGGGGCGAACACCGGGGAGCTGTTTTTT.

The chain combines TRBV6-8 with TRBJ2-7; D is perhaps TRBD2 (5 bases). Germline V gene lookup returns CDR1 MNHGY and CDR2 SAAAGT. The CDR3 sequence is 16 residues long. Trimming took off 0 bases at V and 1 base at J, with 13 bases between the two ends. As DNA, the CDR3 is TGTGCCAGCAGTTACTCTCCCGGGGAACTATCCTACGAGCAGTACTTC. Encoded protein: CASSYSPGELSYEQYF.

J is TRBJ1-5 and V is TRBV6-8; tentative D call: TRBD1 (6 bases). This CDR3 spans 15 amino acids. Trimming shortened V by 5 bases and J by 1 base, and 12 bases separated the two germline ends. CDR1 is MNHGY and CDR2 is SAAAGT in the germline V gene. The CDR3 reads CASSRTGSSNQPQHF. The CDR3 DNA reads TGTGCCAGCAGTAGAACAGGGTCGAGCAATCAGCCCCAGCATTTT.

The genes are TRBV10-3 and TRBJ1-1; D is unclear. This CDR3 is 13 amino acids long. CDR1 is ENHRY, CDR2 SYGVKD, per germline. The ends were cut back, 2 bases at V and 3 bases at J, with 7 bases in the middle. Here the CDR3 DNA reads TGTGCCATCAGTGAGCCGTACGACACTGAAGCTTTCTTT. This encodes CAISEPYDTEAFF.

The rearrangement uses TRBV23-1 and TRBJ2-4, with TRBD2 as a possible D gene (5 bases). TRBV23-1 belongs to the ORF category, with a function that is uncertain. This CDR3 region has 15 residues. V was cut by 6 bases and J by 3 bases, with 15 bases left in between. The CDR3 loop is CASRSIGDVKNIQYF. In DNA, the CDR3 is TGCGCCAGCAGGTCGATCGGGGATGTCAAAAACATTCAGTACTTC.

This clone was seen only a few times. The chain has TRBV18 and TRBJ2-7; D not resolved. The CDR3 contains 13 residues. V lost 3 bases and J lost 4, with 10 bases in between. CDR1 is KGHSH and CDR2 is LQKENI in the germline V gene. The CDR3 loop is CASSPGPGYEQYV. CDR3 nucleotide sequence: TGTGCCAGCTCACCCGGGCCAGGATACGAGCAGTACGTC.

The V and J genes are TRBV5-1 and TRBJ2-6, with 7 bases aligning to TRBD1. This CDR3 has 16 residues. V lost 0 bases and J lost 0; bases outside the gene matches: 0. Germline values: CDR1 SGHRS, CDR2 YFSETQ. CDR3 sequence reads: CASSLGDSSGANVLTF. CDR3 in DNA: TGCGCCAGCAGCTTGGGGGACAGCTCTGGGGCCAACGTCCTGACTTTC.

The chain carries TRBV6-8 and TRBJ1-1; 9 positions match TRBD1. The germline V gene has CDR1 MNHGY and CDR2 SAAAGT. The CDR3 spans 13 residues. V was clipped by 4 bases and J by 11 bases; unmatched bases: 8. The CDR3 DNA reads TGTGCCAGCAGTTCGCCGGGACAGGGCAAGGCTTTCTTT. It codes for CASSSPGQGKAFF.

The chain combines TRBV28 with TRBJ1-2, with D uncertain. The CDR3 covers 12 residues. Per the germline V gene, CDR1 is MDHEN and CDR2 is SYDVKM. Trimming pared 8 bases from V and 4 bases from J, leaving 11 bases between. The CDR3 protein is CASGPGSYGYTF. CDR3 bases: TGTGCCAGCGGACCGGGCTCCTATGGCTACACCTTC.

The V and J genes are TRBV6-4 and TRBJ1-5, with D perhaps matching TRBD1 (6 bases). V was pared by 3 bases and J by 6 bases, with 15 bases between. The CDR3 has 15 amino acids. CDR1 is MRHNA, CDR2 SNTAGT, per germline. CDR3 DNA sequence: TGTGCCAGCAGTGAAACGAGGACAGTTGGTCAGCCCCAGCATTTT. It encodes CASSETRTVGQPQHF.